The clone carrying this T cell receptor beta chain was counted at least ten times. The antigen is unknown. Germline V gives CDR1 SGHNT, CDR2 YYREEE (reference sequence). The CDR3 is made up of 15 amino acids. Trimming took 2 bases from V and 0 from J; bases not matched to a gene: 3. TCRdb reanalysed the 5' RACE reads using MiXCR and keeps one entry per CDR3 protein. The sample contains thousands of distinct CDR3 sequences, roughly an eighth of which appear only once. The sample originates from a study of spatial heterogeneity in lung cancer. Study-level background: Counts of TCR transcripts in tumor regions correlated strongly with a matched bulk RNA-seq T cell module score. For the average unique TCR and UMI combination, more than 8.5 occurrences appeared in raw reads.

Findings of the study overall: Alpha chains reached an estimated coverage of approximately 7.4% of tumor T cells, and beta chains approximately 13%. Counts of expanded intratumoral alpha and beta TCRs tracked tumor mutation counts.

This sample's time point: sample taken at primary tumor resection. The 70 or so donors had untreated early-stage non-small cell lung cancer. The sequenced sample was lung tumor tissue, obtained at surgery. The receptor's source is a male donor with early-stage non-small cell lung cancer. The chain uses TRBV5-4 and TRBJ2-5; 8 positions agree with TRBD2. The CDR3 here is CASSFGGGYQETQYF. The CDR3 DNA reads TGTGCCAGCAGCTTCGGCGGGGGGTACCAAGAGACCCAGTACTTC.